This TCR beta chain emerged from a study of T-cell reconstitution after alpha-beta-depleted transplantation in children. This CDR3 contains 14 residues. The junction had 6 bases not matched to a gene; V was cut back by 3 bases and J by 5 bases. The germline gives CDR1 DFQATT, CDR2 SNEGSKA (reference sequence). Preparation of the TCRbeta library was carried out with unique molecular identifiers. TCRdb fed the PCR reads into MiXCR, producing one record per CDR3 protein. The sample has 90,000 to 100,000 distinct CDR3 sequences, 20% to 30% seen once; the top ten hold roughly 23%. This clonotype was detected ten times or more.

The V and J genes are TRBV20-1 and TRBJ1-1; 10 bases are shared with TRBD1. This material consisted of PBMCs, taken before TCRalphabeta/CD19-depleted stem cell transplant. The origin of this receptor is a boy under 10 years old with acute lymphoblastic leukemia, due to receive a stem cell transplant. The CDR3 is CSASWDRGTTEAFF. The DNA for the CDR3 is TGCAGTGCTAGCTGGGACAGGGGAACAACTGAAGCTTTCTTT.